This TCR beta chain was captured by sequencing in a study of blood T cell repertoires in COVID-19. This clone was seen only a few times. Source study methods: Estimation of nucleated cell counts was performed using reference gene primer amplification. Generated by immunoSEQ multiplex PCR, the TCRdb table keeps only in-frame clones and is missing some. V and J calls plus clone size are reproduced from that table; the DNA served to infer D and trimming. This table has about 190,000 clones, approximately 79% appearing once. V lost 3 bases and J lost 5, with 22 bases in between. Germline V gives CDR1 LNHDA, CDR2 SQIVND (reference sequence). This CDR3 is 17 amino acids long.

Sequencing was carried out using peripheral blood. The receptor's source is a woman between 50 and 59 years old with acute or convalescent COVID-19. This chain links TRBV19 with TRBJ1-2, with D possibly being TRBD1 (5 bases). This CDR3 is CASSIQVRGVLDYGYTF. The CDR3 nucleotides read TGTGCCAGTAGTATCCAAGTTCGGGGGGTCCTCGATTATGGCTACACCTTC.